Below are 9 T cell receptor delta chains sequenced from a single sample in a study of gamma-delta chains in newborns, infants, children. TCRdb fed the reads to CATT. The data show approximately 8,000 delta-chain clones, with 1.6% seen just once and around 8% held by the top ten. Sequencing was performed on blood. These TCRs come from a child who was a newborn, infant or young child, either healthy, febrile or measles-vaccinated (not recorded which).

Points on this clone: A much larger clone is a single base away; this may be a read error. Other DNA sequences within the sample encode an identical CDR3. The genes are TRDV1 and TRDJ1; 10 bases map to TRDD3. In germline, CDR1 is TSWWSYY, CDR2 QGS. The CDR3 runs 19 residues. CDR3 residues: CALGEPTDGGYAGTDKLIF. The CDR3 DNA follows: TGCGCTCTTGGGGAACCCACTGACGGGGGATACGCGGGAACCGATAAACTCATCTTT.

This clone is labeled medium-sized. The rearrangement uses TRDV1 and TRDJ1, with 8 bases fitting TRDD3. The junction had 19 bases not matched to a gene; V was cut back by 0 bases and J by 7 bases. CDR3 length equals 19 residues. Germline values: CDR1 TSWWSYY, CDR2 QGS. CDR3: CALGELGRLGAFSPGKLIF. The CDR3, as DNA: TGTGCTCTTGGGGAACTTGGACGACTGGGGGCCTTCTCCCCCGGTAAACTCATCTTT.

The J gene is TRDJ1, the V gene TRDV1; 7 positions agree with TRDD3. The CDR3 has 20 residues. CDR1 is TSWWSYY and CDR2 is QGS in the germline V gene. V was pared by 0 bases and J by 0 bases, with 16 bases of the junction left unmatched. CDR3 amino acids: CALGELELLLGIGDTDKLIF. Here the CDR3 DNA reads TGTGCTCTTGGGGAACTAGAGCTCTTACTGGGGATAGGTGACACCGATAAACTCATCTTT.

Worth noting for this clone: A read error is possible here, since a much larger clone lies one base away. CDR3 region: CACDGLGHTDKPIF. In nucleotides, the CDR3 is TGTGCCTGTGACGGACTGGGCCACACCGATAAACCCATCTTT. V usage is TRDV2 and J usage is TRDJ1, with a possible D match to TRDD3 (6 bases). Looked up from germline, CDR1 is GEAIGNYY and CDR2 is EKD. CDR3 length: 14 amino acids.

This clone is labeled as medium-sized (0.01 to 0.1%). The chain uses TRDV1 and TRDJ1; the match to TRDD2 covers 9 bases. The CDR3 runs to 18 residues. Germline V gene lookup returns CDR1 TSWWSYY and CDR2 QGS. V gave up 3 bases and J gave up 10 bases; unmatched junction bases: 21. The CDR3 protein is CALGDRAFLRLRNRRLIF. CDR3 sequence (DNA): TGTGCTCTTGGGGACAGAGCCTTCCTACGTCTAAGGAACCGACGACTCATCTTT.

This clone was counted only a few times. Just one base apart from a much larger clone, this may be a read error. The identical CDR3 is also encoded by other nucleotide sequences in the sample. This chain uses TRDV1 with TRDJ1; weak D call: TRDD3 (6 bases). This CDR3 has 18 amino acids. Germline lookup yields CDR1 TSWWSYY and CDR2 QGS. The V and J ends lost 5 bases and 3 bases respectively, with 25 bases between them. Here the CDR3 reads CALGSRRPRDSGPDKLIF. The CDR3 DNA reads as TGTGCTCTTGGGTCCCGGCGACCTCGGGATAGTGGCCCCGATAAACTCATCTTT.

In this sample, this clone turned up a few times. With a much larger clone just one base away, this may be a read error. This chain uses TRDV2 with TRDJ3, with 8 bases that match TRDD3. This CDR3 region has 23 residues. Germline CDR1 reads GEAIGNYY; CDR2 reads EKD. After removal of 3 bases from V and 5 bases from J, the junction contained 26 bases not matched to a gene. As DNA, the CDR3 is TGTGCCTGTGACTCCCGCCAGAGATACTGGGGGCCTAGAGCTCCTGGGGACACCCGACAGATGTTTTTC. This sequence encodes CACDSRQRYWGPRAPGDTRQMFF.

This clone was seen more than once but under ten times. TCRdb records a much larger clone's protein for this DNA, with a difference at residue 8 that likely arises from a read error; the protein given is the translation of the DNA. The chain carries TRDV2 and TRDJ3; maybe TRDD3 (5 bases). Trimming stripped 0 bases from V and 2 bases from J, with 13 bases between. The CDR3 spans 18 residues. Germline V gene sequence: CDR1 GEAIGNYY, CDR2 EKD. The DNA for the CDR3 is TGTGCCTGTGACACCGTACTGGAGGATACCTGGGACACCCGACAGATGTTTTTC. Protein sequence: CACDTVLEDTWDTRQMFF.

The chain recombines TRDV1 with TRDJ1; TRDD3 agrees at 8 bases. The CDR3 totals 21 residues. The ends lost 2 bases at V and 4 bases at J; junction bases unmatched: 24. The germline gives CDR1 TSWWSYY, CDR2 QGS. The CDR3 DNA reads TGTGCTCTTGGGGAAAATCCACCCCTATTGACTTCCACTGGGGGGCTCGATAAACTCATCTTT. Its protein is CALGENPPLLTSTGGLDKLIF.